This T cell receptor beta chain was identified in a study of spatial heterogeneity in lung cancer. About the research overall: Raw-read counts averaged over ten per unique TCR and UMI combination.

Per germline, CDR1 LGHDT and CDR2 YNNKEL (reference sequence). V lost 3 bases and J 3 bases, leaving 6 bases between the germline ends. This CDR3 is built from 12 residues. This clonotype was recorded many times. Its antigen is still unknown. Every TCR cDNA molecule carried a tag that served as a unique molecular identifier. A single record per CDR3 protein comes from TCRdb applying MiXCR to the 5' RACE reads. The table lists over 14,000 distinct CDR3 sequences, less than 14% of them singletons, with under 40% in the top ten. General study results and limits: Expanded tumor TCRs that were ubiquitous appeared in blood more at resection than follow-up.

The time point denotes: sample taken at primary tumor resection. Without sorting, whole RNA was sequenced from tumor, nontumor lung or frozen PBMC. Around 68 TRACERx patients with early, untreated non-small cell lung cancer donated samples. The chain couples TRBV3-1 to TRBJ2-7; a weak D match, TRBD2 (6 bases). This sequence was found in a female donor with early-stage non-small cell lung cancer. Sequenced material: PBMCs, taken at surgery. The DNA of the CDR3 is TGTGCCAGCAGCCAGGGACTCTACGAGCAGTACTTC. Protein sequence: CASSQGLYEQYF.